This T cell receptor beta chain was observed in a study of blood T cell repertoires in COVID-19. Study-level background: Donors in the United States, Italy and Spain gave samples during acute or convalescent COVID-19.

Which cohort a participant joined came from the clinical history participants gave. Each recovered donor of Cohort 3 presented with two negative PCRs, clearance, or symptom resolution. Assay: immunoSEQ multiplex PCR; the TCRdb copy retains only in-frame clones and omits some. Of approximately 300,000 clones listed, 92% were seen once; the top ten hold under 20%. The CDR3 sequence is 14 residues long. Losses at the gene ends were 3 bases for V and 7 bases for J; bases not matched to a gene: 7. The germline gives CDR1 MNHEY, CDR2 SMNVEV (reference sequence). This clonotype was sampled from a woman in her twenties or thirties who had recovered from COVID-19. Sequencing input: PBMCs or T cells enriched from blood (not recorded which). This chain uses TRBV27 with TRBJ2-7, with TRBD1 identical over 9 bases. CDR3 DNA: TGTGCCAGCAGTTTTTACGACAGGGGGTCGGAGCAGTACTTC. It specifies CASSFYDRGSEQYF.